This TCR beta chain was identified in a study of blood T cell repertoires in COVID-19. The assay was immunoSEQ multiplex PCR, and TCRdb's table has in-frame clones only and misses some. The profile shows 60,000 or so clones, 87% of them singletons. This clonotype was sampled from a human donor with acute or convalescent COVID-19. The donor label of this sample is uncertain. Sequencing used peripheral blood.

This CDR3 reads CASSVDRGSYNEQFF. The CDR3 coding sequence is TGTGCCAGCAGCGTCGACAGGGGCTCCTACAATGAGCAGTTCTTC. The J gene is TRBJ2-1, the V gene TRBV7-2; 8 positions agree with TRBD1. This CDR3 has 15 residues. Per the germline V gene, CDR1 is SGHTA and CDR2 is FQGNSA. The V and J ends lost 5 bases and 0 bases, in that order; junction bases with no gene match: 3.